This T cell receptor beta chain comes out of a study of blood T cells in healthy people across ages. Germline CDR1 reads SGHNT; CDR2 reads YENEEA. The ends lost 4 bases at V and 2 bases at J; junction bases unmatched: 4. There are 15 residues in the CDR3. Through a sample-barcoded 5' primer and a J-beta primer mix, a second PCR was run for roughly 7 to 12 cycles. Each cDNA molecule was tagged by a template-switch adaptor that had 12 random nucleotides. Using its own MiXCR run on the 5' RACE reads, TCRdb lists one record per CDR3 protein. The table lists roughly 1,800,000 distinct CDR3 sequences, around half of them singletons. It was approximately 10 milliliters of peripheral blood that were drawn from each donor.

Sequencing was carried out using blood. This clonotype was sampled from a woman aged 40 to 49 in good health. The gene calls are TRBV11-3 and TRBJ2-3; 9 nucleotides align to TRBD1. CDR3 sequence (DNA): TGTGCCAGCAGCTCGGGACAGGGATTCACAGATACGCAGTATTTT. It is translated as CASSSGQGFTDTQYF.